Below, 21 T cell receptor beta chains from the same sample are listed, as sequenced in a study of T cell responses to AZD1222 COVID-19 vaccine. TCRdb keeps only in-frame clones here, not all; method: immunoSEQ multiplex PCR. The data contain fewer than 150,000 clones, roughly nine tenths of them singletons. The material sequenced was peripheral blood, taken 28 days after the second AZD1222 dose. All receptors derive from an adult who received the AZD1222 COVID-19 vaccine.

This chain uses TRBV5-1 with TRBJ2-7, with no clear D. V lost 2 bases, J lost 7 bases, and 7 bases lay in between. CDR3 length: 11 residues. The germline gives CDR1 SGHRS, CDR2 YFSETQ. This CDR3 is CASSLQGEQYF. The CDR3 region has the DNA TGCGCCAGCAGCTTACAAGGGGAGCAGTACTTC.

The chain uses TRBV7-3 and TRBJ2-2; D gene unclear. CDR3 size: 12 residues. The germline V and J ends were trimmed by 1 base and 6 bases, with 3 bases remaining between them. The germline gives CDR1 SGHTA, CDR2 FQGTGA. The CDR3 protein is CASSLIPGELFF. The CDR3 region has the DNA TGTGCCAGCAGCTTAATCCCCGGGGAGCTGTTTTTT.

The CDR3 loop reads CASLDFGGANPGRNYEQYF. For the CDR3, the DNA is TGTGCCAGCTTAGACTTCGGCGGGGCCAACCCCGGGAGAAACTACGAGCAGTACTTC. The chain links TRBV5-8 to TRBJ2-7, with a weak D call TRBD2 (6 bases). The CDR3 length is 19 residues. Trimming shortened V by 7 bases and J by 3 bases, and 32 bases separated the two germline ends. In germline, CDR1 is SGHTS, CDR2 YDEGEE.

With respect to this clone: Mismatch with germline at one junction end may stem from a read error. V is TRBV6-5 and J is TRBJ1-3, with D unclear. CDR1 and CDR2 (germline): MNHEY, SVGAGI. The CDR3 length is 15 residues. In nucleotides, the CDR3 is TGTGCCAGCAGCTACTCCCTGACGCCTGGAAACACCATATATTTT. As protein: CASSYSLTPGNTIYF.

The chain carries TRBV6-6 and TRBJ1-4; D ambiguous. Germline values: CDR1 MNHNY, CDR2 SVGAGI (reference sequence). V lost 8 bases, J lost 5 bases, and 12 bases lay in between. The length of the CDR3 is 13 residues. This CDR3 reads CASGFLPNEKLFF. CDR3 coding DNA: TGTGCCAGCGGGTTTCTCCCCAATGAAAAACTGTTTTTT.

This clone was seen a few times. CDR3 bases: TGTGCTAGTGGTCCGGGGTCGGACAATCAGCCCCAGCATTTT. Encoded protein: CASGPGSDNQPQHF. The chain carries TRBV12-5 and TRBJ1-5, with D hard to call. The CDR3 is 14 residues long. V was clipped by 5 bases and J by 3 bases, with 11 bases between them. CDR1 and CDR2 from the germline V gene are LGHNT and FRNRAP.

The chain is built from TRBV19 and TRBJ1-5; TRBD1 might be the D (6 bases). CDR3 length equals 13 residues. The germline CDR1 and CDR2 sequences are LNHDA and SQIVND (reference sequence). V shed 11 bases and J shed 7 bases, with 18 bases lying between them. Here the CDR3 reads CAAQGGKTQPQHF. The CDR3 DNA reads TGTGCCGCTCAAGGGGGGAAGACACAGCCCCAGCATTTT.

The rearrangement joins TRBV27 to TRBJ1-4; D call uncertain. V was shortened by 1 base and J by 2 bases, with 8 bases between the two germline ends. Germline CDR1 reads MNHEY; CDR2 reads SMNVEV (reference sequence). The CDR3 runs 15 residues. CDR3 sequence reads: CASSLWSGTNEKLFF. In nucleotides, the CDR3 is TGTGCCAGCAGTTTATGGAGTGGCACTAATGAAAAACTGTTTTTT.

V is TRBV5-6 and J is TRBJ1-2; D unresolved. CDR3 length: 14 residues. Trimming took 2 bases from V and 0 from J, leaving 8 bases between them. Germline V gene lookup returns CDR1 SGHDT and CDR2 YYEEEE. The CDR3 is CASSFSGTNYGYTF. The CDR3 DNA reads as TGTGCCAGCAGCTTCTCTGGGACTAACTATGGCTACACCTTC.

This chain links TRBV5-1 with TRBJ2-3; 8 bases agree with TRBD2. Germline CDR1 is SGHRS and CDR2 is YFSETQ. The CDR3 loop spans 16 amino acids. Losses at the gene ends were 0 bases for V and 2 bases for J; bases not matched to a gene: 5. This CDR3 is CASSLGLATPTDTQYF. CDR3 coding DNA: TGCGCCAGCAGCTTGGGACTAGCGACTCCCACAGATACGCAGTATTTT.

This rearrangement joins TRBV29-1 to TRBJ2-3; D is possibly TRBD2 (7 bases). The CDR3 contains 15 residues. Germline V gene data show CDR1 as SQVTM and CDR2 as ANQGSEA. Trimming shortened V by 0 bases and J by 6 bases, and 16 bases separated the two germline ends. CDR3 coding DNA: TGCAGCGTTGAAGATTGGGCGGGGGCCAGGGATACGCAGTATTTT. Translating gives CSVEDWAGARDTQYF.

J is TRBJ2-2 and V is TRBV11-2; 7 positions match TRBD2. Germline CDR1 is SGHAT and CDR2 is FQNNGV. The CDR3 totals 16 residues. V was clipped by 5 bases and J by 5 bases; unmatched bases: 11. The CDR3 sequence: CASSPRLAGTTGELFF. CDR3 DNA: TGTGCCAGCAGCCCCAGACTAGCTGGGACGACCGGGGAGCTGTTTTTT.

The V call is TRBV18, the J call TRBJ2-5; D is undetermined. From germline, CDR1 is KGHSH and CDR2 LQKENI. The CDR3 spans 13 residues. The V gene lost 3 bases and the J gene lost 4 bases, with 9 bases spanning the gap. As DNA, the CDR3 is TGTGCCAGCTCACCTACCTCGGGAGAGACCCAGTACTTC. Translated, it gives CASSPTSGETQYF.

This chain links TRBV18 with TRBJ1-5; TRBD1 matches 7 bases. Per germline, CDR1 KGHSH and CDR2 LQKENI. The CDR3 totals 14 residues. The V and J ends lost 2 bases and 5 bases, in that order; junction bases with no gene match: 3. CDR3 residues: CASSPAQGDQPQHF. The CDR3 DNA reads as TGTGCCAGCTCACCAGCCCAGGGGGATCAGCCCCAGCATTTT.

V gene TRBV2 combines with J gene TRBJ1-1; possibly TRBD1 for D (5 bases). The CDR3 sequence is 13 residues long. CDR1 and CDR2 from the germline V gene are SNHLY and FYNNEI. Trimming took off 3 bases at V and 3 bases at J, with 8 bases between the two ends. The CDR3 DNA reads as TGTGCCAGCAGTGACAGGGCATACACTGAAGCTTTCTTT. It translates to CASSDRAYTEAFF.

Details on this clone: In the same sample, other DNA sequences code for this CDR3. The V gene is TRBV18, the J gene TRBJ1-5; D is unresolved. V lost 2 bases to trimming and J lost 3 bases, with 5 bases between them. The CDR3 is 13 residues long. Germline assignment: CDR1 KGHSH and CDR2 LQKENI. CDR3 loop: CASSPTNNQPQHF. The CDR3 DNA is TGTGCCAGCTCACCAACTAACAATCAGCCCCAGCATTTT.

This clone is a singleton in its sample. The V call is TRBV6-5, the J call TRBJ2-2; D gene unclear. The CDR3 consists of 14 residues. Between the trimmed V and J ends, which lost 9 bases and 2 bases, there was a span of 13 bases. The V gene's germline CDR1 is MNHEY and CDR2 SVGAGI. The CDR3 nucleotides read TGTGCCAGTAGAGGCGGAGTCAACACCGGGGAGCTGTTTTTT. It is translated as CASRGGVNTGELFF.

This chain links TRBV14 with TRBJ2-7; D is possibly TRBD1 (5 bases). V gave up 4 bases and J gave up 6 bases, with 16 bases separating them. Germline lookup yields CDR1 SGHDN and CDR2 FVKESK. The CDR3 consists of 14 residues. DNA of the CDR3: TGTGCCAGCAGCCCGGTCGGTGGGGCAGGCGAGCAGTACTTC. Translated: CASSPVGGAGEQYF.

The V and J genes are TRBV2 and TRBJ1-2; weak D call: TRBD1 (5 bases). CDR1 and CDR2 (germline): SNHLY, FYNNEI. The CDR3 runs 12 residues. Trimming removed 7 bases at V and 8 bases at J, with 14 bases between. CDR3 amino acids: CASNTGGGGYTF. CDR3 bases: TGTGCCAGCAATACAGGTGGAGGCGGCTACACCTTC.

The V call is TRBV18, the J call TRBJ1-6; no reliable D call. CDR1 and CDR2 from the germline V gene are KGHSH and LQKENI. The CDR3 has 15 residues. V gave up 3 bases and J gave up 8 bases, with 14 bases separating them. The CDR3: CASSPARAFDSPLHF. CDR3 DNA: TGTGCCAGCTCACCCGCAAGGGCTTTTGATTCACCCCTCCACTTT.

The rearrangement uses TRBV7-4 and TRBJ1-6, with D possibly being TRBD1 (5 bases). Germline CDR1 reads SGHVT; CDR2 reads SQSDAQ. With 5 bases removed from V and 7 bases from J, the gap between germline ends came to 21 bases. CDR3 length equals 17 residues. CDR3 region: CASSPRWTRTRNSPLHF. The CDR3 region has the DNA TGTGCCAGCAGCCCCCGTTGGACACGGACTAGGAATTCACCCCTCCACTTT. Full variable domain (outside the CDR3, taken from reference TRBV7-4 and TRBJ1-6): GAGVSQSPRYKVAKRGRDVALRCDSISGHVTLYWYRQTLGQGSEVLTYSQSDAQRDKSGRPSGRFSAERPERSVSTLKIQRTEQGDSAVYLCASSPRWTRTRNSPLHFGNGTRLTVT.